The 2 T cell receptor beta chains in this list originate from one sample, sequenced in a study of long-term antiretroviral therapy in people with HIV. Researchers ran immunoSEQ v3.0 at survey level. Method: immunoSEQ multiplex PCR; TCRdb's copy keeps in-frame clones and lacks some. Of about 30,000 clones detected, about 93% appear once; the ten largest clones hold approximately 6.4%. Material: unsorted PBMCs, obtained around 6.3 years after starting antiretroviral therapy. These TCRs come from a middle-aged woman with HIV.

This clone showed up just once. The chain joins TRBV9 to TRBJ1-4; 7 bases are a match to TRBD1. Germline V gene lookup returns CDR1 SGDLS and CDR2 YYNGEE. CDR3 size: 15 residues. V was pared by 3 bases and J by 4 bases, with 6 bases of the junction left unmatched. The CDR3 coding sequence is TGTGCCAGCAGCGCCGGACAGGCCCTTAATGAAAAACTGTTTTTT. Its translation is CASSAGQALNEKLFF. Combining the CDR3 with reference TRBV9 and TRBJ1-4 gives the whole variable domain DSGVTQTPKHLITATGQRVTLRCSPRSGDLSVYWYQQSLDQGLQFLIQYYNGEERAKGNILERFSAQQFPDLHSELNLSSLELGDSALYFCASSAGQALNEKLFFGSGTQLSVL.

The chain carries TRBV7-6 and TRBJ2-5; TRBD2 aligns across 8 bases. J lost 1 base, V lost 3 bases, and 4 bases had no gene match. Looked up from germline, CDR1 is SGHVS and CDR2 is FNYEAQ. The CDR3 covers 15 residues. For the CDR3, the DNA is TGTGCCAGCAGCTTTGCCCGGGGGGGCCAAGAGACCCAGTACTTC. Its protein is CASSFARGGQETQYF.